Sequencing of this T cell receptor (beta chain) was carried out in a study of blood T cell repertoires in COVID-19. Germline CDR1 SGHVS, CDR2 FNYEAQ. The germline V and J ends were trimmed by 2 bases and 1 base, with 3 bases remaining between them. The CDR3 totals 13 residues. TCRdb keeps only in-frame clones here, not all; method: immunoSEQ multiplex PCR. The sample records over 300,000 clones, around 87% being singletons. The origin of this receptor is a woman aged 25 to 39 with acute COVID-19. The sequencing input was PBMCs or T cells enriched from blood (not recorded which). The rearrangement uses TRBV7-6 and TRBJ1-5; D gene uncertain. The CDR3 DNA reads as TGTGCCAGCAGCTTATTAAGCAATCAGCCCCAGCATTTT. Translating it yields CASSLLSNQPQHF.